The 4 T cell receptor beta chains below come from one sample, sequenced in a study of tumor-infiltrating lymphocytes in localized non-small cell lung cancer. Libraries were prepared by immunoSEQ multiplex PCR; TCRdb keeps only in-frame clonotypes and omits some of them. Among 15,000 or so clones listed, roughly 43% were seen once. The sequencing sample was made of lung tumor tissue. The receptor set was obtained from a human donor with non-small cell lung cancer.

This chain connects TRBV6-5 to TRBJ2-5, with TRBD2 identical over 14 bases. The V segment lost 6 bases and the J segment 5 bases; nucleotides outside the gene matches: 5. Germline CDR1 and CDR2: MNHEY and SVGAGI. This CDR3 is built from 15 residues. In DNA form, the CDR3 reads TGTGCCAGCAGCAGGGGACTAGCGGGGGCGGAGACCCAGTACTTC. Translating it yields CASSRGLAGAETQYF.

This clone has just a few counts. The chain combines TRBV11-2 with TRBJ1-5; no firm D call. The V and J ends lost 0 bases and 0 bases respectively, with 0 bases between them. CDR1 and CDR2 from the germline V gene are SGHAT and FQNNGV. The CDR3 is made up of 13 amino acids. The CDR3 sequence is CASSLDSNQPQHF. DNA of the CDR3: TGTGCCAGCAGCTTAGATAGCAATCAGCCCCAGCATTTT.

This rearrangement joins TRBV7-9 to TRBJ2-7; the match to TRBD2 covers 9 bases. The V gene's germline CDR1 is SEHNR and CDR2 FQNEAQ (reference sequence). The trim removed 2 bases at V and 5 bases at J, leaving 4 bases unmatched. The CDR3 length is 14 residues. CDR3 in amino acids: CASSLRASGDEQYF. The CDR3 DNA reads as TGTGCCAGCAGCTTAAGGGCTAGCGGGGACGAGCAGTACTTC.

The chain links TRBV4-2 to TRBJ2-3, with 10 bases lining up with TRBD2. The V and J ends lost 1 base and 5 bases, in that order; junction bases with no gene match: 6. CDR3 length: 16 residues. Germline lookup yields CDR1 LGHNA and CDR2 YNFKEQ. CDR3 nucleotides: TGTGCCAGCAGCCAAGGTTCTAGCGGGGGACGAGATACGCAGTATTTT. It codes for CASSQGSSGGRDTQYF.